These 18 T cell receptor beta chains originate from one sample sequenced in a study of STAT5B mutations in CD4+ large granular lymphocyte leukemia. Assay: immunoSEQ multiplex PCR; the TCRdb copy retains only in-frame clones and omits some. The table lists tens of thousands of clones, 65% to 85% of them singletons. The sequenced sample consisted of CD4+ T cells from blood buffy coats. These receptors came from a human donor in good health.

The V call is TRBV25-1, the J call TRBJ2-2; D gene unclear. Per germline, CDR1 MGHDK and CDR2 SYGVNS. The ends were cut back, 3 bases at V and 1 base at J, with 9 bases in the middle. This CDR3 has 15 amino acids. The CDR3: CASSDPTRNTGELFF. The DNA for the CDR3 is TGTGCCAGCAGTGATCCCACCAGGAACACCGGGGAGCTGTTTTTT.

This clone has just one count. This chain joins TRBV2 and TRBJ2-1, with D perhaps matching TRBD2 (5 bases). The CDR3 is 13 residues long. V was cut by 7 bases and J by 8 bases, with 15 bases left in between. Germline V gene sequence: CDR1 SNHLY, CDR2 FYNNEI. The CDR3 protein is CASTGRVRDEQFF. The DNA of the CDR3 is TGTGCCAGCACTGGGAGAGTCCGGGATGAGCAGTTCTTC.

This clone was seen a single time. CDR3 amino acids: CASSQSGQGNEKLFF. In DNA, the CDR3 is TGTGCCAGCAGCCAATCAGGACAGGGTAATGAAAAACTGTTTTTT. V usage is TRBV4-2 and J usage is TRBJ1-4; 8 nucleotides align to TRBD1. Germline values: CDR1 LGHNA, CDR2 YNFKEQ. CDR3 length equals 15 residues. Unmatched junction bases numbered 3, after V lost 2 bases and J lost 4 bases.

The gene calls are TRBV19 and TRBJ2-1; 10 bases map to TRBD2. This CDR3 has 15 residues. V lost 6 bases, J lost 5 bases, and 7 bases stayed unmatched. Looked up from germline, CDR1 is LNHDA and CDR2 is SQIVND (reference sequence). CDR3 coding DNA: TGTGCCAGTAGACCCACTAGCGGGATTCACAATGAGCAGTTCTTC. Its translation is CASRPTSGIHNEQFF. Combining the CDR3 with reference TRBV19 and TRBJ2-1 gives the whole variable domain DGGITQSPKYLFRKEGQNVTLSCEQNLNHDAMYWYRQDPGQGLRLIYYSQIVNDFQKGDIAEGYSVSREKKESFPLTVTSAQKNPTAFYLCASRPTSGIHNEQFFGPGTRLTVL.

This chain joins TRBV6-6 and TRBJ2-1; TRBD1 matches 7 bases. Germline lookup yields CDR1 MNHNY and CDR2 SVGAGI (reference sequence). The trim removed 4 bases at V and 1 base at J, leaving 4 bases unmatched. The CDR3 runs 15 residues. The chain's CDR3 is CASSLDRYSYNEQFF. DNA of the CDR3: TGTGCCAGCAGTTTGGACAGGTATTCCTACAATGAGCAGTTCTTC.

This clone was seen a single time. This chain links TRBV5-1 with TRBJ2-7; D not resolved. Germline-derived CDR1 and CDR2 are SGHRS and YFSETQ. The CDR3 runs 16 residues. Trimming took 3 bases from V and 6 from J, leaving 22 bases between them. CDR3 region: CASSSPSGISRPEQYF. CDR3 nucleotides: TGCGCCAGCAGCTCCCCCAGTGGGATATCTCGGCCCGAGCAGTACTTC.

This clone came up once. The rearrangement uses TRBV7-6 and TRBJ2-5; D is unclear. V was shortened by 1 base and J by 5 bases, with 8 bases between the two germline ends. Germline CDR1 reads SGHVS; CDR2 reads FNYEAQ. The length of the CDR3 is 13 residues. The CDR3 DNA sequence: TGTGCCAGCAGCTTAGGGCGGTGGGAGACCCAGTACTTC. It codes for CASSLGRWETQYF.

The CDR3 coding sequence is TGTGCCAGCAGTCGTGGACGCAGCTCTGGAAACACCATATATTTT. Translated: CASSRGRSSGNTIYF. The chain joins TRBV6-6 to TRBJ1-3; D is uncertain. CDR3 length equals 15 residues. The germline CDR1 and CDR2 sequences are MNHNY and SVGAGI (reference sequence). Trimming removed 5 bases from V and 0 bases from J, with 11 bases in between.

V and J are TRBV30 and TRBJ2-5, with D perhaps TRBD2 (5 bases). The CDR3 spans 13 residues. Germline assignment: CDR1 GTSNPN and CDR2 SVGIG (reference sequence). CDR3 coding DNA: TGTGCACACTCGTCGGGATACCAAGAGACCCAGTACTTC. This encodes CAHSSGYQETQYF.

V gene TRBV27 combines with J gene TRBJ2-5, with TRBD1 matching 9 bases. The CDR3 consists of 15 residues. Germline loops: CDR1 MNHEY, CDR2 SMNVEV (reference sequence). The V segment lost 5 bases and the J segment 2 bases; nucleotides outside the gene matches: 6. The CDR3 coding sequence is TGTGCCAGCAGTCAGGGACAGGGAAGGCAAGAGACCCAGTACTTC. Its translation is CASSQGQGRQETQYF.

The CDR3 spells CASSVTGNEKLFF. The CDR3 DNA reads as TGTGCCAGCAGTGTGACAGGGAATGAAAAACTGTTTTTT. The J gene is TRBJ1-4, the V gene TRBV6-1; TRBD1 matches at 7 bases. Trimming at V came to 4 bases and at J to 5 bases, leaving 1 base not matched to a gene. This CDR3 spans 13 amino acids. Germline loops: CDR1 MNHNS, CDR2 SASEGT.

J is TRBJ2-7 and V is TRBV19; the D gene is possibly TRBD2 (6 bases). The CDR3 contains 13 residues. V dropped 1 base and J dropped 7 bases, with 11 bases sitting between them. Germline CDR1 LNHDA, CDR2 SQIVND (reference sequence). The CDR3 here is CASSIVGGWEQYF. CDR3 DNA sequence: TGTGCCAGTAGTATAGTTGGAGGGTGGGAGCAGTACTTC.

This chain connects TRBV2 to TRBJ1-1; 10 bases agree with TRBD1. V shed 4 bases, J shed 0 bases, and the junction held 5 bases outside the gene matches. The CDR3 covers 16 residues. The V gene's germline CDR1 is SNHLY and CDR2 FYNNEI. The CDR3 is CASSGGQGLMNTEAFF. The CDR3 DNA follows: TGTGCCAGCAGTGGGGGACAGGGGTTGATGAACACTGAAGCTTTCTTT.

The chain combines TRBV30 with TRBJ1-2; possibly TRBD1 for D (5 bases). The CDR3 covers 11 residues. CDR1 and CDR2 (germline): GTSNPN, SVGIG (reference sequence). The CDR3 is CASPGLRGYTF. CDR3 coding DNA: TGTGCTTCTCCAGGGCTTCGGGGCTACACCTTC.

This chain connects TRBV14 to TRBJ2-1; 9 bases match TRBD2. J gave up 14 bases and V 0 bases, and 11 bases lay outside the gene matches. This CDR3 is 15 amino acids long. Germline values: CDR1 SGHDN, CDR2 FVKESK. The CDR3 bases are TGTGCCAGCAGCCAAGACAGGGGGGGCAGCGGGAGGAAGTTCTTC. As protein: CASSQDRGGSGRKFF.

The chain employs TRBV6-6 and TRBJ1-1; TRBD1 is a possible D gene (6 bases). The CDR3 length is 16 residues. Trimming left V 6 bases short and J 0 bases short, with 17 bases between. The germline V gene encodes CDR1 MNHNY and CDR2 SVGAGI (reference sequence). CDR3 in DNA: TGTGCCAGCAGCTTTACCGAGACAGGAATGAACACTGAAGCTTTCTTT. Its translation is CASSFTETGMNTEAFF.

The V and J genes are TRBV5-1 and TRBJ1-1; TRBD1 is a possible D gene (5 bases). Trimming stripped 0 bases from V and 4 bases from J, with 13 bases between. Germline CDR1 SGHRS, CDR2 YFSETQ. The CDR3 sequence is 15 residues long. CDR3 sequence reads: CASSLGQGRGTEAFF. The CDR3 DNA follows: TGCGCCAGCAGCTTGGGGCAGGGACGAGGCACTGAAGCTTTCTTT.

This chain links TRBV29-1 with TRBJ2-2, with 7 bases fitting TRBD1. Per the germline V gene, CDR1 is SQVTM and CDR2 is ANQGSEA. The J segment lost 4 bases and the V segment lost 7 bases, leaving 9 bases of the junction unmatched. This CDR3 region has 14 residues. The CDR3 loop is CSAAKGAITGELFF. The CDR3 DNA follows: TGCAGCGCTGCTAAGGGGGCAATCACCGGGGAGCTGTTTTTT.